This T cell receptor (beta chain) was identified during a study of T cells in Graves' hyperthyroidism and ophthalmopathy. Amplified TCR beta CDR3 regions derived from RNA transcripts. Researchers ran a first-round RT-PCR on the TCR CDR3 using the HTBI primer set. One entry per CDR3 protein, called by TCRdb with MiXCR from the multiplex PCR reads. This table holds 600,000 to 650,000 distinct CDR3 sequences, around 15% found once. The germline V and J ends were trimmed by 1 base and 1 base, with 7 bases remaining between them. The CDR3 runs to 15 residues. Germline V gene sequence: CDR1 MNHEY, CDR2 SMNVEV (reference sequence).

The chain recombines TRBV27 with TRBJ1-4, with a tentative D call TRBD1 (5 bases). Source material: blood. The origin of this receptor is a woman under 40 with Graves' hyperthyroidism. CDR3 sequence reads: CASSLFGGTNEKLFF. For the CDR3, the DNA is TGTGCCAGCAGTTTATTCGGGGGAACTAATGAAAAACTGTTTTTT.